This T cell receptor (beta chain) was observed in a study of T cell changes during pregnancy in multiple sclerosis. Germline V CDR1 and CDR2: LNHDA, SQIVND (reference sequence). The CDR3 has 13 amino acids. Trimming took off 2 bases at V and 3 bases at J, with 8 bases between the two ends. The assay was immunoSEQ multiplex PCR, and TCRdb's table has in-frame clones only and misses some. The sample carries 26,000 or so clones, 85% to 95% recorded once. This sequence joins TRBV19 and TRBJ2-7, with D perhaps matching TRBD1 (5 bases). The sequence was obtained from a female donor with multiple sclerosis, enrolled in a pregnancy study. The sample was CD8+ T cells from peripheral blood mononuclear cells, taken before pregnancy. The chain's CDR3 is CASSIRQHYEQYF. The CDR3 DNA reads as TGTGCCAGTAGTATAAGACAGCACTACGAGCAGTACTTC. Full variable domain (outside the CDR3, taken from reference TRBV19 and TRBJ2-7): DGGITQSPKYLFRKEGQNVTLSCEQNLNHDAMYWYRQDPGQGLRLIYYSQIVNDFQKGDIAEGYSVSREKKESFPLTVTSAQKNPTAFYLCASSIRQHYEQYFGPGTRLTVT.